A selection of T cell receptor beta chains follows, all from one sample in a study of T cells in Graves' hyperthyroidism and ophthalmopathy. TCRdb redid the calling of the multiplex PCR reads with MiXCR, one entry per CDR3 protein. The sample comprises approximately 420,000 distinct CDR3 sequences, roughly 13% of which are singletons, and 5% to 6% rests with the top ten. The sequenced sample consisted of blood. The receptors come from a woman between 18 and 30 years old with Graves' hyperthyroidism. CDR3s leave out the opening cysteine and the closing phenylalanine or tryptophan. The order of the fields is clone size, J gene, V gene, CDR3 protein. Clone size appears in some rows only: once, few, many, or a class for an expanded clone.

many,TRBJ2-1,TRBV28,ASSLGLARNNEQF
many,TRBJ1-1,TRBV4-1,ASSQPLVRDTEAF
few,TRBJ2-3,TRBV7-9,ASLEEATDTQY
.,TRBJ2-5,TRBV6-2/TRBV6-3,ASSYSFGTQETQY
.,TRBJ1-2,TRBV7-8,ASSLVLGLNYGYT
many,TRBJ2-3,TRBV5-1,ASGMDRPTTDTQY
many,TRBJ2-3,TRBV2,ASGLAGTDTQY
many,TRBJ2-1,TRBV2,ASCSERADNNEQF
many,TRBJ2-7,TRBV5-8,ASSRVGLLSYEQY
many,TRBJ2-7,TRBV7-9,ASSSDGSYEQY
many,TRBJ2-7,TRBV3-1,ASSGGSHEQY
.,TRBJ2-3,TRBV12-3/TRBV12-4,ASKDGGLTDTQY
many,TRBJ1-1,TRBV3-1,ASSVDASMNTEAF
many,TRBJ2-5,TRBV20-1,SAVMGMRAETQY
many,TRBJ1-1,TRBV5-1,ASSLQQDRVVSPEAF
many,TRBJ1-4,TRBV3-1,ASSYRGGNEKLF
many,TRBJ2-7,TRBV11-3,ASSLDQGAGEQY
.,TRBJ2-1,TRBV12-3/TRBV12-4,ASSLLAEEQF
.,TRBJ1-3,TRBV28,AGSNEPLGGNTIY
many,TRBJ2-4,TRBV29-1,SAGGLAGRNIQY
many,TRBJ2-3,TRBV20-1,SAGLGGTDTQY
.,TRBJ2-5,TRBV6-1,ATTTLAGGETQY
.,TRBJ2-3,TRBV5-1,ASSHGTSGTTDTQY
.,TRBJ1-5,TRBV15,VTHRGGGNQPQH
.,TRBJ2-3,TRBV2,ASQGAGGTDTQY
many,TRBJ2-1,TRBV20-1,SASGWGNEQF
few,TRBJ2-7,TRBV5-1,ASSGINSYEQY
many,TRBJ2-4,TRBV7-6,ASSLEGQGVPKNIQY
few,TRBJ1-2,TRBV7-2,ASSFPGQGYYGYT
few,TRBJ2-3,TRBV7-6,ASSFPQGGGTDTQY
.,TRBJ2-2,TRBV6-6,ASSYSNPGGLNTGELF
few,TRBJ2-3,TRBV30,AWTPGAAYRDTQY
many,TRBJ2-7,TRBV7-8,ASSLQARAYEQY
many,TRBJ2-7,TRBV6-2/TRBV6-3,ASSAPGQGARTYEQY
many,TRBJ2-2,TRBV12-3/TRBV12-4,ASRDRADTGELF
.,TRBJ2-3,TRBV4-1,ASSQEFGTSGSESTDTQY
many,TRBJ2-5,TRBV27,ASSLGTVKGETQY
.,TRBJ1-1,TRBV29-1,SVRAGAEAF
.,TRBJ1-3,TRBV4-1,ASSQVSFPGSGNTIY
.,TRBJ1-1,TRBV12-3/TRBV12-4,ASSLNGAMNTEAF
many,TRBJ2-7,TRBV5-8,AYDNGQGAYEQY
many,TRBJ2-5,TRBV6-6,ASSYSGLAGGETQY
many,TRBJ2-2,TRBV28,ASSFLQPGELF
once,TRBJ2-1,TRBV9,ASSETSTILRQREYNEQF
many,TRBJ1-6,TRBV6-1,ASSEGTALYSPLH
once,TRBJ2-5,TRBV6-1,ASSGPGWY
few,TRBJ2-7,TRBV9,TSSERDRNYEQY
.,TRBJ2-2,TRBV20-1,NVHPGTTNTGELF